This TCR beta chain stems from a study of blood T cell repertoires in COVID-19. Study overall: Samples taken during acute and convalescent COVID-19 were collected in the United States, Italy and Spain. PBMCs, B-cell-depleted T cells, or T cells provided the cDNA or gDNA that made up the material.

Germline lookup yields CDR1 KGHSH and CDR2 LQKENI. The CDR3 runs to 13 residues. Trimming took off 3 bases at V and 6 bases at J, with 9 bases between the two ends. Using immunoSEQ multiplex PCR, the repertoire was profiled, and TCRdb retains in-frame clones only, with some absent. This repertoire shows about 130,000 clones, around 85% found once; its top ten account for 18%. J is TRBJ1-5 and V is TRBV18; D is unclear. The sequence derives from a woman in her forties or fifties who had recovered from COVID-19. Sequenced sample: peripheral blood. The DNA of the CDR3 is TGTGCCAGCTCACCGGCAGTGCTTCAGCCCCAGCATTTT. As protein: CASSPAVLQPQHF.